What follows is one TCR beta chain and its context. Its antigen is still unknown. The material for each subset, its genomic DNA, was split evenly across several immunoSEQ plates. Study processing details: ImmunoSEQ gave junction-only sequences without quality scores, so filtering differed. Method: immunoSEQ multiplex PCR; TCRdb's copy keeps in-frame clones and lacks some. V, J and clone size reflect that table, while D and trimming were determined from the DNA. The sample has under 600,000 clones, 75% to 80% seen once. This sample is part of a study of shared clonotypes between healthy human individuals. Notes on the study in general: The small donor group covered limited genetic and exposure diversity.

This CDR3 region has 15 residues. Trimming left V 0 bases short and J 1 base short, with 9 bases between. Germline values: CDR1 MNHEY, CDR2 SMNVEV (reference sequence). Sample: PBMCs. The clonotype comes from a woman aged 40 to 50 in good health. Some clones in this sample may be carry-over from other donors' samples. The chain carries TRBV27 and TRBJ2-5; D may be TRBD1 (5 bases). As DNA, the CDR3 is TGTGCCAGCAGTTTATCATGGGGCGTCCAAGAGACCCAGTACTTC. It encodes CASSLSWGVQETQYF.